The following is a T cell receptor (beta chain) sequence with its context. This entry is derived from a study of shared clonotypes between healthy human individuals. V dropped 1 base and J dropped 0; count of bases not matched to a gene: 2. The CDR3 totals 15 residues. The germline V gene encodes CDR1 SGHAT and CDR2 FQDESV (reference sequence). Adult Caucasians living in Nashville, Tennessee made up all of the donors. Produced via immunoSEQ multiplex PCR; TCRdb's table is partial and in-frame only. Among some 530,000 clones listed, 81% were seen once. This clonotype was sampled from a woman aged 40 to 49 in good health. Some clones in this sample may be carry-over from other donors' samples. The chain is built from TRBV11-1 and TRBJ2-7; 8 bases match TRBD2. The sequenced sample consisted of PBMCs. The CDR3 loop reads CASSLGGTSSYEQYF. The CDR3 DNA reads as TGTGCCAGCAGCTTAGGGGGGACTAGCTCCTACGAGCAGTACTTC.